Below are 19 T cell receptor beta chains sequenced from a single sample in a study of blood T cell repertoires in COVID-19. The assay was immunoSEQ multiplex PCR, and TCRdb's table has in-frame clones only and misses some. Of 95,000 to 150,000 clones in the sample, roughly 80% are singletons; the top ten hold around 25%. Input material: peripheral blood. The receptors shown here come from a human donor in a cohort sampled during active COVID-19.

The chain links TRBV7-2 to TRBJ2-2, with TRBD2 identical over 7 bases. With V trimmed by 3 bases and J by 7 bases, 8 bases remained unmatched. This CDR3 region has 15 residues. Germline CDR1 SGHTA, CDR2 FQGNSA. The CDR3 reads CASSLRASGGGELFF. DNA of the CDR3: TGTGCCAGCAGCTTGAGGGCTAGCGGCGGCGGGGAGCTGTTTTTT.

The chain has TRBV7-6 and TRBJ2-3; 8 bases agree with TRBD1. V lost 5 bases, J lost 0 bases, and 7 bases stayed unmatched. The CDR3 has 16 amino acids. Germline loops: CDR1 SGHVS, CDR2 FNYEAQ. The CDR3 sequence: CASSPRDRTSTDTQYF. CDR3 bases: TGTGCCAGCAGCCCTCGGGACAGGACTAGCACAGATACGCAGTATTTT.

CDR3 region: CASSLFREGPGETQYF. The CDR3, as DNA: TGCGCCAGCAGCTTGTTCAGGGAAGGGCCAGGAGAGACCCAGTACTTC. The chain is built from TRBV5-1 and TRBJ2-5, with D maybe TRBD1 (5 bases). V lost 1 base, J lost 4 bases, and 17 bases lay in between. Germline CDR1 SGHRS, CDR2 YFSETQ. The CDR3 contains 16 residues.

CDR3 region: CASSYMTGKETQYF. CDR3 DNA sequence: TGTGCCAGCAGTTACATGACAGGGAAAGAGACCCAGTACTTC. V gene TRBV6-5 combines with J gene TRBJ2-5; 7 bases are shared with TRBD1. CDR1 MNHEY and CDR2 SVGAGI come from the germline V gene. V shed 2 bases, J shed 3 bases, and the junction held 3 bases outside the gene matches. The CDR3 covers 14 residues.

The rearrangement joins TRBV28 to TRBJ2-3; 13 bases are shared with TRBD2. The junction had 23 bases not matched to a gene; V was cut back by 2 bases and J by 6 bases. Germline V CDR1 and CDR2: MDHEN, SYDVKM. The CDR3 contains 22 residues. This CDR3 reads CASSLSLGQWGTSGKLVDTQYF. As DNA, the CDR3 is TGTGCCAGCAGTTTAAGCCTGGGACAATGGGGGACTAGCGGGAAACTGGTTGATACGCAGTATTTT.

This clone was seen many times. J is TRBJ1-4 and V is TRBV19; D gene ambiguous. CDR3 length: 17 residues. V was clipped by 7 bases and J by 5 bases, with 23 bases between them. Germline CDR1 LNHDA, CDR2 SQIVND (reference sequence). The DNA for the CDR3 is TGTGCCAGTACCCCCGGGAGAATCGGACTTACGAATGAAAAACTGTTTTTT. This translates into CASTPGRIGLTNEKLFF.

CDR3 coding DNA: TGTGCCAGTCTAGCGGGAGGAGATGAGCAGTTCTTC. It specifies CASLAGGDEQFF. The J gene is TRBJ2-1, the V gene TRBV19; TRBD2 agrees at 11 bases. Germline loops: CDR1 LNHDA, CDR2 SQIVND (reference sequence). CDR3 size: 12 residues. After removal of 8 bases from V and 8 bases from J, the junction contained 2 bases not matched to a gene.

The chain carries TRBV28 and TRBJ1-5; 7 bases match TRBD1. Trimming took 7 bases from V and 2 from J; bases not matched to a gene: 8. Per germline, CDR1 MDHEN and CDR2 SYDVKM. The CDR3 is made up of 15 amino acids. The CDR3 protein is CASNEAGGRNQPQHF. CDR3 nucleotides: TGTGCCAGCAATGAGGCAGGGGGTCGCAATCAGCCCCAGCATTTT.

This chain joins TRBV28 and TRBJ1-2; D is possibly TRBD1 (6 bases). Germline-derived CDR1 and CDR2 are MDHEN and SYDVKM. The CDR3 totals 15 residues. The V end lost 6 bases, the J end lost 8 bases, and 22 bases lay between the germline ends. The CDR3 loop reads CASSPTTDRLKGYTF. In nucleotides, the CDR3 is TGTGCCAGCAGCCCAACTACTGACAGGTTGAAGGGCTACACCTTC.

V is TRBV2 and J is TRBJ1-2; possibly TRBD1 for D (6 bases). The CDR3 loop spans 14 amino acids. With 1 base removed from V and 5 bases from J, the gap between germline ends came to 11 bases. Germline-derived CDR1 and CDR2 are SNHLY and FYNNEI. The chain's CDR3 is CASSEVSGVYGYTF. The CDR3 DNA is TGTGCCAGCAGTGAAGTATCAGGGGTATATGGCTACACCTTC. Full variable domain (outside the CDR3, taken from reference TRBV2 and TRBJ1-2): EPEVTQTPSHQVTQMGQEVILRCVPISNHLYFYWYRQILGQKVEFLVSFYNNEISEKSEIFDDQFSVERPDGSNFTLKIRSTKLEDSAMYFCASSEVSGVYGYTFGSGTRLTVV.

This clone showed up just once. The chain recombines TRBV27 with TRBJ1-1; weak D call: TRBD1 (6 bases). Trimming removed 4 bases from V and 5 bases from J, with 26 bases in between. The CDR3 runs to 18 residues. In germline, CDR1 is MNHEY, CDR2 SMNVEV (reference sequence). The CDR3 sequence is CASSYLFLTGQPRTEAFF. The CDR3 nucleotides are TGTGCCAGCAGTTACCTATTTCTGACTGGACAGCCTCGAACTGAAGCTTTCTTT.

The chain has TRBV9 and TRBJ2-7, with a weak D call TRBD2 (5 bases). The CDR3 sequence is 15 residues long. With 4 bases removed from V and 2 bases from J, the gap between germline ends came to 16 bases. CDR1 is SGDLS and CDR2 is YYNGEE in the germline V gene. The CDR3 nucleotides are TGTGCCAGCAGCTTATACCCAGACGGGACCTACGAGCAGTACTTC. The encoded protein is CASSLYPDGTYEQYF.

CDR3 protein: CAISEMVPGSSGNTIYF. CDR3 coding DNA: TGTGCCATCAGTGAGATGGTCCCGGGGTCCTCTGGAAACACCATATATTTT. This chain joins TRBV10-3 and TRBJ1-3; D unresolved. Trimming pared 2 bases from V and 0 bases from J, leaving 14 bases between. CDR3 length: 17 residues. Germline V gene sequence: CDR1 ENHRY, CDR2 SYGVKD.

This rearrangement joins TRBV7-9 to TRBJ2-2; the match to TRBD2 covers 10 bases. Per germline, CDR1 SEHNR and CDR2 FQNEAQ (reference sequence). V was pared by 6 bases and J by 4 bases, with 8 bases of the junction left unmatched. CDR3 length equals 16 residues. Here the CDR3 reads CASRPSSGSVTGELFF. The CDR3 DNA sequence: TGTGCCAGCAGACCCTCTAGCGGGAGTGTCACCGGGGAGCTGTTTTTT.

The V call is TRBV15, the J call TRBJ2-5, with D tentatively TRBD1 (6 bases). Per germline, CDR1 LNHNV and CDR2 YYDKDF (reference sequence). The CDR3 loop spans 14 amino acids. With 0 bases removed from V and 5 bases from J, the gap between germline ends came to 10 bases. The CDR3 loop is CATSREGGTETQYF. In DNA form, the CDR3 reads TGTGCCACCAGCAGAGAAGGGGGTACGGAGACCCAGTACTTC.

CDR3 in DNA: TGCGCCAGCAGCCCCAGGACAGCATTGAACACTGAAGCTTTCTTT. Protein product: CASSPRTALNTEAFF. This chain uses TRBV5-1 with TRBJ1-1; D is perhaps TRBD1 (6 bases). V was clipped by 4 bases and J by 0 bases, with 13 bases between them. Germline V gene sequence: CDR1 SGHRS, CDR2 YFSETQ. The CDR3 sequence is 15 residues long.

This clone has ten or more counts. The chain joins TRBV4-3 to TRBJ1-3; D is unclear. The length of the CDR3 is 13 residues. Trimming took off 1 base at V and 4 bases at J, with 5 bases between the two ends. CDR1 LGHNA and CDR2 YSLEER come from the germline V gene. The CDR3 DNA follows: TGCGCCAGCAGCCAAGCTTTGGGAAACACCATATATTTT. It specifies CASSQALGNTIYF.

This chain links TRBV3-1 (or the pseudogene TRBV3-2) with TRBJ1-1; TRBD1 matches 8 bases. The germline gives CDR1 LGHDT, CDR2 YNNKEL (reference sequence). CDR3 size: 13 residues. With 5 bases clipped from V and 4 bases from J, the junction kept 3 bases outside the gene matches. CDR3 DNA: TGTGCCAGCAGCTCCGGGACAGGCACTGAAGCTTTCTTT. It specifies CASSSGTGTEAFF.

V gene TRBV5-1 combines with J gene TRBJ2-5; the D is unclear. The length of the CDR3 is 14 residues. The germline V gene encodes CDR1 SGHRS and CDR2 YFSETQ. The V end lost 4 bases, the J end lost 2 bases, and 12 bases lay between the germline ends. The CDR3 here is CASSRSGTQETQYF. The CDR3 region has the DNA TGCGCCAGCAGCCGGTCAGGTACTCAAGAGACCCAGTACTTC.